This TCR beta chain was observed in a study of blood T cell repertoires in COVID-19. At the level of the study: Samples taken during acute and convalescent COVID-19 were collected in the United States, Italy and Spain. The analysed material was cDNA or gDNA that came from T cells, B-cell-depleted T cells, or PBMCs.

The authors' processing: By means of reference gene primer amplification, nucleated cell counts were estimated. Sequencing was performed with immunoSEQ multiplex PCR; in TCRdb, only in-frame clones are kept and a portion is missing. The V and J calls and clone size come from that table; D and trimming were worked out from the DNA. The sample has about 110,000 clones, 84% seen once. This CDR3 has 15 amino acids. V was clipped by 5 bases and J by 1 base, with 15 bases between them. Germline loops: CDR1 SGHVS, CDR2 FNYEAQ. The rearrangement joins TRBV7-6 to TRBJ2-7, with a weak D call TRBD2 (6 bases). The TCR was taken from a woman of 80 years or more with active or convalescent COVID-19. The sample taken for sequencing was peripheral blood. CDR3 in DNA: TGTGCCAGCAGCCCCATGATGGCGGGGTCCTACGAGCAGTACTTC. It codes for CASSPMMAGSYEQYF.